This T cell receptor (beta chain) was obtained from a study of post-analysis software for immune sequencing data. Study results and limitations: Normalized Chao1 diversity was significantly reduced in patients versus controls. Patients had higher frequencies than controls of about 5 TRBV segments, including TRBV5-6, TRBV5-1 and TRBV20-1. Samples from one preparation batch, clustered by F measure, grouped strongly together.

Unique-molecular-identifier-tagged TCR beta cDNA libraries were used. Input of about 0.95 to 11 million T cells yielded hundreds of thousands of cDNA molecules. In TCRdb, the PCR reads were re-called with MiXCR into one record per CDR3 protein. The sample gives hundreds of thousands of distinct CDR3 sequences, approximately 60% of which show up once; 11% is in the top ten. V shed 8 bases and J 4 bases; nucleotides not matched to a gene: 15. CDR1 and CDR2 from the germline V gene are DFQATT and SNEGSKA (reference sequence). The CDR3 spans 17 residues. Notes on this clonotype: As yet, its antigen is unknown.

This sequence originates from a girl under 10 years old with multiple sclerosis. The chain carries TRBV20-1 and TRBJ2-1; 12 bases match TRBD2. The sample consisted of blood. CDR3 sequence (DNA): TGCAGTTCCATAACTAAATCGGGACTAGCGGGTTACAATGAGCAGTTCTTC. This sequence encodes CSSITKSGLAGYNEQFF.